This T cell receptor (beta chain) was identified during a study of blood T cell repertoires in COVID-19 (dated by TCRdb to the early 2020s). Notes on the research overall: Samples from collaborators originated in the United States, Italy and Spain and spanned both the acute and convalescent phases of COVID-19. The prospective study material was composed of cDNA or gDNA derived from T cells, B-cell-depleted T cells, or PBMCs. Subjects who had been exposed to COVID-19, were actively infected with it, or had recovered from it provided the deeply sampled blood TCRbeta repertoires that made up the dataset. A freely available public database, intended as a resource for researchers studying the immune response to SARS-CoV-2, is where the repertoires were released. Samples came from the ongoing ImmuneRACE study (first 160 participants) plus 1,254 subjects from 6 global collaborators. A de-identified subject ID, COVID-19 status, age in years and sex were almost always included in the sample metadata. HLA class I and class II types, where available, came from metadata supplied by the sample provider rather than from assay-based typing. The full study reports these points: The quantity of clinical and demographic metadata differed by source and by participant and was supplied without curation.

Each collaborating institution followed its own protocols to collect whole blood in K2EDTA tubes. For TCRbeta analysis, collaborators shipped samples as frozen whole blood, isolated PBMCs, or DNA extracted from either of those sample types. Concerning this clone: Its antigen is still unknown. Base qualities are not recorded, but no much larger clone differs from it by a single base.

The junction shows trimming of 4 bases on V and 4 bases on J, plus 17 bases between the germline ends. Via the germline V gene (reference sequence), CDR1 is SGHNT and CDR2 YYREEE. The CDR3, cysteine through phenylalanine, is 15 amino acids long. Only the CDR3 region is kept as DNA, spanning 45 bases read in frame from base 1. The immunoSEQ Assay, a bias-controlled multiplex PCR, was used to amplify TCRbeta CDR3 regions from genomic DNA. The published analysis was carried out like this. Nucleated cell counts per sample were estimated from amplification of reference gene primers within the assay. Sequence reads were collapsed and filtered to measure the absolute abundance of every unique TCRbeta CDR3 rearrangement. Productive Simpson clonality was computed per sample as the square root of Simpson's diversity index over productive rearrangements. Imported from immuneACCESS, the table was reduced by TCRdb to in-frame sequences with V and J called. These copies leave out some clones; in studies compared against another copy, an unresolved V gene accounts for under half, and the cause of the remainder is not known. The DNA gave D and trimming, while V, J and clone size come from that table. Here the sample has 70,000 to 85,000 clones; about 88% occur a single time. More than 2.5% of the sample belongs to the ten largest clones.

The sample consisted of peripheral blood. The chain joins TRBV5-4 to TRBJ1-2; the D region possibly corresponds to TRBD1 (6 bases align). This clonotype was obtained from a man between 65 and 85 years old with active or convalescent COVID-19. The CDR3 reads as follows: CASSDQRGGGYGYTF. The bases are TGTGCCAGCAGCGACCAGAGGGGGGGCGGCTATGGCTACACCTTC.